This TCR beta chain was captured by sequencing in a study of blood T cell repertoires in COVID-19. Study at large: Spain, Italy and the United States supplied samples that represented acute and convalescent COVID-19. Sources were T cells, B-cell-depleted T cells, or PBMCs; the material itself was cDNA or gDNA.

Original analysis: Estimation of nucleated cell counts relied on the amplification of reference gene primers. The method was immunoSEQ multiplex PCR; TCRdb's version includes in-frame clones alone and lacks a portion of them. V, J and clone size derive from that table, while D and trimming were established from the DNA sequence. There are under 200,000 clones in the sample; less than 85% occur only once, and 4% to 6.5% lies in the top ten. Germline CDR1 KGHSH, CDR2 LQKENI. The CDR3 length is 14 residues. V shed 3 bases and J shed 1 base, with 8 bases lying between them. Researchers sorted participants into cohorts using their self-reported clinical history.

What was sequenced was PBMCs or T cells enriched from blood (not recorded which). The chain has TRBV18 and TRBJ2-3; D is unresolved. This receptor was taken from a woman in her sixties or seventies with acute COVID-19. This CDR3 reads CASSPLEGTDTQYF. In nucleotides, the CDR3 is TGTGCCAGCTCACCTCTCGAGGGCACAGATACGCAGTATTTT.